This T cell receptor (beta chain) originates from a study of blood T cells in healthy people across ages. About the research overall: When template switching was applied, about one barcoded beta molecule was captured per two T cells. Study-level points and caveats: It was the long-lived donors that had more naive CD4+ cells and higher diversity than aged donors.

This clonotype has a count of ten or more. What it binds is not known. This CDR3 has 13 amino acids. The J segment lost 5 bases and the V segment lost 7 bases, leaving 7 bases of the junction unmatched. CDR1 is ENHRY, CDR2 SYGVKD, per germline. The second PCR ran roughly 6 to 11 cycles with a sample-barcoded 5' primer and J-beta primers. TCRdb fed the 5' RACE reads into MiXCR, producing one record per CDR3 protein. The data show around 1,500,000 distinct CDR3 sequences, about 43% seen once. Isolating PBMCs gave at least 6 million of these cells per sample. The clonotype originates from a woman aged 18-29 years in good health. Material: blood. The J gene is TRBJ2-5, the V gene TRBV10-3, with 7 bases lining up with TRBD2. For the CDR3, the DNA is TGTGCCATCAATTCCGGGACTACGGAGACCCAGTACTTC. Protein product: CAINSGTTETQYF.